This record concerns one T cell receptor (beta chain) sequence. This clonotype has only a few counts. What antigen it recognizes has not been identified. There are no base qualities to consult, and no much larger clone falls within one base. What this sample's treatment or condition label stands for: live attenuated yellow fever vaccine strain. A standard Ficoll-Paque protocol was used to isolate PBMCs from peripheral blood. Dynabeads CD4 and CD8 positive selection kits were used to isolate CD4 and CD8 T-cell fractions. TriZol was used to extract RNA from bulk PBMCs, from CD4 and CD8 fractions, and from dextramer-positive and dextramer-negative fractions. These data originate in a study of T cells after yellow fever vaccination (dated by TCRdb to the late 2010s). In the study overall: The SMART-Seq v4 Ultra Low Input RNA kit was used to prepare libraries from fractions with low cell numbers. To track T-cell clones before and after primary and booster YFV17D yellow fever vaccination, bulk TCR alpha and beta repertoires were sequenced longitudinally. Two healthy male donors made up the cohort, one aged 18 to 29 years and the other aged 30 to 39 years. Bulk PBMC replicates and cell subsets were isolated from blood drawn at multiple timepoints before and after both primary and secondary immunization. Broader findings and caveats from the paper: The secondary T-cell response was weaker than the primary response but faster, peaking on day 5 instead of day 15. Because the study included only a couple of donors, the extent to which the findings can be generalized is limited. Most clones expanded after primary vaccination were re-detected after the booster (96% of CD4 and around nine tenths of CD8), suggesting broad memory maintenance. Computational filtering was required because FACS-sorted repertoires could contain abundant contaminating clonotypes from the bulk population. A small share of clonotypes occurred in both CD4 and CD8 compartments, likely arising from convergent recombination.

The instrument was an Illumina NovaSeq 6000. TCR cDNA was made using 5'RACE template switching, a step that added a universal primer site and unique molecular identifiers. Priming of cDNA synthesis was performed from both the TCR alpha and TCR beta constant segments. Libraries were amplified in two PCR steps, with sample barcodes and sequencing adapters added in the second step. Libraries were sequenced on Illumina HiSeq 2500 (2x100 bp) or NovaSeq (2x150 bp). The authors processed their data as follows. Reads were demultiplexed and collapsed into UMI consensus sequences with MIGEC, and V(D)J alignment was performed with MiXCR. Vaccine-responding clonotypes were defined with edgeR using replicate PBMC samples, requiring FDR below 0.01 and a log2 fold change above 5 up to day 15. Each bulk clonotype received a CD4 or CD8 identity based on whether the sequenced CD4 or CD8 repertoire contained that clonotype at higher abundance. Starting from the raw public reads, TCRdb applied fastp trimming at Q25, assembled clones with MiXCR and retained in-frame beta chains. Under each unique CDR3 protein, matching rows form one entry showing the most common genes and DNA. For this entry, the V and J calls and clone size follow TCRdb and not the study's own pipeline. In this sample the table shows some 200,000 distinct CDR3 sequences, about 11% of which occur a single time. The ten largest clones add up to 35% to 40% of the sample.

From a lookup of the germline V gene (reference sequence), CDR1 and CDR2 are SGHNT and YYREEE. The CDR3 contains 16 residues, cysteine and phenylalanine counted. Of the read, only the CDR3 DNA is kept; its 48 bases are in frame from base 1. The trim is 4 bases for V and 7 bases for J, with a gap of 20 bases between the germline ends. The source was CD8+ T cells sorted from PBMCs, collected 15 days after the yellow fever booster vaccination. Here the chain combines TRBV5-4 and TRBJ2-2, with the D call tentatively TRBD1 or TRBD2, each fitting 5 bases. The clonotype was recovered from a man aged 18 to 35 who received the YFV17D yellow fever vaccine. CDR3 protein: CASSLPAEGSVGELFF. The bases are TGTGCCAGCAGCCTCCCAGCAGAGGGGTCGGTCGGGGAGCTGTTTTTT.